The clone carrying this T cell receptor (beta chain) was counted between two and nine times. The antigen remains unidentified. Unique molecular identifiers were used to barcode this TCRbeta library. TCRdb analysed the PCR reads with MiXCR anew, one entry per CDR3 protein. The sample includes approximately 800,000 distinct CDR3 sequences, less than 20% of them seen just once. This sample is part of a study of T-cell reconstitution after alpha-beta-depleted transplantation in children. General study points: For some patients, TCRbeta diversity was high at day 60 because of recipient T cells and thymic progenitors that survived. Reportedly, only several hundred clones from non-depleted graft cells drove alpha-beta T-cell counts at about two months. Diversity and T-cell counts at one year after transplant derived mostly from new T cells.

There are 14 residues in the CDR3. Trimming removed 2 bases from V and 12 bases from J; junction bases left unmatched: 6. From germline, CDR1 is SGHRS and CDR2 YFSETQ. The specimen comprised PBMCs, mostly from graft donor cells, sampled 360 days after TCRalphabeta/CD19-depleted stem cell transplant. The receptor was derived from a male patient younger than 18 who had a stem cell transplant for acute lymphoblastic leukemia, so the T cells may come from the graft donor. The chain recombines TRBV5-1 with TRBJ1-4; TRBD1 matches 11 bases. The DNA for the CDR3 is TGCGCCAGCAGCTTCTGGACAGGGGGCGTCGAACTGTTTTTT. Translating it yields CASSFWTGGVELFF.